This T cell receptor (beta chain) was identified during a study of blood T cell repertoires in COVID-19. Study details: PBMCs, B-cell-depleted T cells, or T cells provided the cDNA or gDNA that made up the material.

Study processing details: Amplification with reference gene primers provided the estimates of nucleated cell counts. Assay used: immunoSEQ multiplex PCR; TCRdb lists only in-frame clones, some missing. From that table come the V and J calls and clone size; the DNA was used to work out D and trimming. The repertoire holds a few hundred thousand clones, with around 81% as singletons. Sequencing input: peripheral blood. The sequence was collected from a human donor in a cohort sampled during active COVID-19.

This chain's CDR3 is CASSTSGGPTDTQYF. Written as DNA, the CDR3 is TGTGCCAGCAGTACTAGCGGGGGGCCCACAGATACGCAGTATTTT. This chain links TRBV28 with TRBJ2-3, with 12 bases that match TRBD2. The length of the CDR3 is 15 residues. J was trimmed by 2 bases and V by 5 bases; bases with no gene match: 2. Per the germline V gene, CDR1 is MDHEN and CDR2 is SYDVKM.